This T cell receptor beta chain was recorded in a study of spatial heterogeneity in lung cancer. Stated time point: blood at routine non-recurrence follow-up after resection. One entry per CDR3 protein results from TCRdb running MiXCR on the 5' RACE reads. In the table there are 45,000 to 55,000 distinct CDR3 sequences, about an eighth of which are singletons. The table lists this clonotype with many counts. The V gene's germline CDR1 is DFQATT and CDR2 SNEGSKA (reference sequence). The CDR3 has 15 residues. J lost 4 bases, V lost 4 bases, and 11 bases had no gene match. This TCR was sampled from a male donor with early-stage non-small cell lung cancer. The sample here was PBMCs, taken at follow-up. The V gene is TRBV20-1, the J gene TRBJ2-3; TRBD2 agrees at 7 bases. Here the CDR3 DNA reads TGCAGTGCTATTTCTCCGGGCGGGGGATCAGATACGCAGTATTTT. It specifies CSAISPGGGSDTQYF.